This entry lists 18 T cell receptor beta chains sequenced from one sample in a study of cytomegalovirus exposure and HLA in healthy donors. Use of 60 Vbeta and 13 Jbeta primers characterized the PCR. Generated by immunoSEQ multiplex PCR, the TCRdb table keeps only in-frame clones and is missing some. The data contain 150,000 to 200,000 clones, approximately 80% of them seen just once; the ten biggest clones take up 1.5% to 2.5%. Sequencing was done on a sample of PBMCs. Receptors originate from a man between 18 and 29 years old in good health and CMV-seronegative.

The rearrangement uses TRBV5-1 and TRBJ1-2; perhaps TRBD1 as D (6 bases). Trimming shortened V by 7 bases and J by 5 bases, and 12 bases separated the two germline ends. Germline CDR1 is SGHRS and CDR2 is YFSETQ. This CDR3 comprises 12 residues. CDR3 residues: CASGSTGYGYTF. CDR3 coding DNA: TGCGCCAGCGGCTCTACAGGGTATGGCTACACCTTC.

The genes are TRBV9 and TRBJ1-1, with TRBD1 identical over 7 bases. This CDR3 comprises 15 residues. V lost 0 bases, J lost 0 bases, and 2 bases stayed unmatched. Germline values: CDR1 SGDLS, CDR2 YYNGEE. CDR3 sequence (DNA): TGTGCCAGCAGCGTAGAAGGGGGCCTGAACACTGAAGCTTTCTTT. Its translation is CASSVEGGLNTEAFF.

The V and J genes are TRBV2 and TRBJ1-6; tentatively, D is TRBD1 (5 bases). Germline V gene lookup returns CDR1 SNHLY and CDR2 FYNNEI. With 2 bases removed from V and 0 bases from J, the gap between germline ends came to 14 bases. The CDR3 runs to 18 residues. The CDR3 region is CASSERQGSSSYNSPLHF. As DNA, the CDR3 is TGTGCCAGCAGTGAACGTCAGGGATCGAGCTCCTATAATTCACCCCTCCACTTT.

The chain is built from TRBV7-8 and TRBJ2-1, with a possible D match to TRBD2 (7 bases). The CDR3 covers 16 residues. V was cut by 4 bases and J by 5 bases, with 18 bases left in between. Germline CDR1 SGHVS, CDR2 FQNEAQ. This chain's CDR3 is CASSWGGRGWNNEQFF. CDR3 DNA sequence: TGTGCCAGCAGCTGGGGGGGCAGGGGTTGGAACAATGAGCAGTTCTTC.

The chain couples TRBV5-1 to TRBJ1-4, with D possibly TRBD1 on 6 matching bases. Germline CDR1 and CDR2: SGHRS and YFSETQ. V lost 2 bases to trimming and J lost 7 bases, with 12 bases between them. This CDR3 spans 14 amino acids. Here the CDR3 reads CASSFRTASEKLFF. The DNA of the CDR3 is TGCGCCAGCAGCTTTCGGACAGCCTCTGAAAAACTGTTTTTT.

The chain joins TRBV10-3 to TRBJ1-1, with unresolved D. Trimming cost V 2 bases and J 4 bases, with 14 bases left between them. CDR1 is ENHRY and CDR2 is SYGVKD in the germline V gene. This CDR3 contains 15 residues. CDR3 sequence reads: CAISEASRGITEAFF. The CDR3 nucleotides are TGTGCCATCAGTGAGGCCTCCAGAGGGATCACTGAAGCTTTCTTT.

This chain joins TRBV5-1 and TRBJ1-4; 8 nucleotides line up with TRBD1. The junction had 4 bases not matched to a gene; V was cut back by 3 bases and J by 6 bases. The CDR3 is made up of 14 amino acids. The germline gives CDR1 SGHRS, CDR2 YFSETQ. In nucleotides, the CDR3 is TGCGCCAGCAGCTCTTCAGGGGGCTATGAAAAACTGTTTTTT. Residues: CASSSSGGYEKLFF.

This chain connects TRBV18 to TRBJ1-1, with D unclear. Germline values: CDR1 KGHSH, CDR2 LQKENI. The CDR3 runs to 16 residues. V was shortened by 2 bases and J by 0 bases, with 13 bases between the two germline ends. For the CDR3, the DNA is TGTGCCAGCTCACCAGTAATGGGAGACATGAACACTGAAGCTTTCTTT. The encoded protein is CASSPVMGDMNTEAFF.

This clone was counted between two and nine times. The chain has TRBV11-2 and TRBJ2-7, with 8 bases aligning to TRBD1. Trimming removed 2 bases from V and 6 bases from J; junction bases left unmatched: 6. Germline CDR1 SGHAT, CDR2 FQNNGV. This CDR3 has 14 residues. For the CDR3, the DNA is TGTGCCAGCAGCTTATCGACAGGGGTCGGCGAGCAGTACTTC. This translates into CASSLSTGVGEQYF. Full variable domain (outside the CDR3, taken from reference TRBV11-2 and TRBJ2-7): EAGVAQSPRYKIIEKRQSVAFWCNPISGHATLYWYQQILGQGPKLLIQFQNNGVVDDSQLPKDRFSAERLKGVDSTLKIQPAKLEDSAVYLCASSLSTGVGEQYFGPGTRLTVT.

The V call is TRBV6-1, the J call TRBJ2-7; 7 bases are shared with TRBD2. Germline V lookup: CDR1 MNHNS, CDR2 SASEGT. The junction had 7 bases not matched to a gene; V was cut back by 2 bases and J by 3 bases. This CDR3 has 15 residues. The CDR3 nucleotides read TGTGCCAGCAGTGAATGGGCGGGAGAGAGCTACGAGCAGTACTTC. It codes for CASSEWAGESYEQYF.

This clone was seen a single time. This chain joins TRBV11-3 and TRBJ1-1; D perhaps matches TRBD1 (6 bases). From germline, CDR1 is SGHNT and CDR2 YENEEA. V lost 1 base, J lost 1 base, and 10 bases lay in between. This CDR3 comprises 15 residues. CDR3 residues: CASSLGAGANTEAFF. The CDR3 nucleotides are TGTGCCAGCAGCTTAGGGGCAGGGGCGAACACTGAAGCTTTCTTT.

This chain uses TRBV10-3 with TRBJ1-1; tentatively, D is TRBD1 (5 bases). The CDR3 has 14 residues. Trimming removed 4 bases at V and 1 base at J, with 10 bases between. Germline V gives CDR1 ENHRY, CDR2 SYGVKD. The CDR3 sequence: CAISGYTGNTEAFF. The CDR3 region has the DNA TGTGCCATCAGTGGATACACAGGGAACACTGAAGCTTTCTTT.

The genes are TRBV27 and TRBJ1-1; maybe TRBD1 (6 bases). Between the trimmed V and J ends, which lost 6 bases and 5 bases, there was a span of 10 bases. Germline CDR1 reads MNHEY; CDR2 reads SMNVEV (reference sequence). This CDR3 is built from 12 residues. The CDR3 protein is CASSPRGTEAFF. For the CDR3, the DNA is TGTGCCAGCAGCCCCAGGGGTACTGAAGCTTTCTTT.

The V and J genes are TRBV18 and TRBJ1-2, with D perhaps TRBD1 (5 bases). This CDR3 region has 15 residues. Trimming took off 10 bases at V and 2 bases at J, with 20 bases between the two ends. Germline assignment: CDR1 KGHSH and CDR2 LQKENI. The CDR3, as DNA: TGTGCCACCTCCGGAGGGGCCGGATCGAACTATGGCTACACCTTC. Protein: CATSGGAGSNYGYTF.

The chain carries TRBV19 and TRBJ1-2, with a possible D match to TRBD1 (6 bases). CDR3 size: 14 residues. In germline, CDR1 is LNHDA, CDR2 SQIVND (reference sequence). V was shortened by 3 bases and J by 1 base, with 9 bases between the two germline ends. The CDR3 loop is CASSINRVNYGYTF. The CDR3 bases are TGTGCCAGTAGTATCAACAGGGTTAACTATGGCTACACCTTC.

The CDR3 DNA is TGTGCCAGCAGTTCCCCGGGACAGGGTCATTCACCCCTCCACTTT. It translates to CASSSPGQGHSPLHF. V gene TRBV6-6 combines with J gene TRBJ1-6; TRBD1 agrees at 9 bases. In germline, CDR1 is MNHNY, CDR2 SVGAGI (reference sequence). After removal of 4 bases from V and 8 bases from J, the junction contained 6 bases not matched to a gene. CDR3 length equals 15 residues.

The chain is built from TRBV29-1 and TRBJ1-1; 9 bases align to TRBD1. Germline V gene data show CDR1 as SQVTM and CDR2 as ANQGSEA. With V trimmed by 6 bases and J by 4 bases, 3 bases remained unmatched. The CDR3 extends over 12 amino acids. CDR3 amino acids: CSVKDRGTEAFF. Written as DNA, the CDR3 is TGCAGCGTCAAGGACAGGGGCACTGAAGCTTTCTTT. Filled out from reference TRBV29-1 and TRBJ1-1, the complete variable domain reads SAVISQKPSRDICQRGTSLTIQCQVDSQVTMMFWYRQQPGQSLTLIATANQGSEATYESGFVIDKFPISRPNLTFSTLTVSNMSPEDSSIYLCSVKDRGTEAFFGQGTRLTVV.

V is TRBV5-4 and J is TRBJ2-5; possibly TRBD1 for D (6 bases). Per the germline V gene, CDR1 is SGHNT and CDR2 is YYREEE (reference sequence). V was cut by 3 bases and J by 2 bases, with 23 bases left in between. CDR3 length: 18 amino acids. The CDR3 spells CASSWGPAGSMAQETQYF. The CDR3 DNA reads as TGTGCCAGCAGCTGGGGGCCAGCCGGATCGATGGCACAAGAGACCCAGTACTTC.